What follows are 32 T cell receptor beta chains derived from one specimen sequenced in a study of blood T cell repertoires in COVID-19. The table came from immunoSEQ multiplex PCR; TCRdb's copy has only in-frame clones and leaves some out. This sample carries about 100,000 clones, more than 75% of them seen once, and the ten largest clones take 6.5% to 8%. Sequences were obtained from peripheral blood. The origin of the receptors is a man aged 30 to 39 in a cohort sampled during active COVID-19.

The rearrangement uses TRBV6-5 and TRBJ2-5, with 9 bases that match TRBD2. The ends lost 6 bases at V and 1 base at J; junction bases unmatched: 6. This CDR3 region has 15 residues. CDR1 is MNHEY and CDR2 is SVGAGI in the germline V gene. The CDR3 spells CASSLAGDLQETQYF. DNA of the CDR3: TGTGCCAGCAGCTTAGCGGGGGACCTCCAAGAGACCCAGTACTTC.

This sequence joins TRBV21-1 and TRBJ1-6. TRBV21-1 is flagged as a pseudogene. The CDR3 is made up of 15 amino acids. The CDR3 loop reads CASSNSGTKNSPLHF. The CDR3 region has the DNA TGTGCCAGCAGCAATTCCGGGACTAAGAATTCACCCCTCCACTTT.

The chain carries TRBV7-3 and TRBJ1-3, with D hard to call. The CDR3 sequence is 13 residues long. V was shortened by 4 bases and J by 4 bases, with 8 bases between the two germline ends. CDR1 is SGHTA and CDR2 is FQGTGA in the germline V gene. CDR3 nucleotide sequence: TGTGCCAGCAGCTATAGTCCGGGAAACACCATATATTTT. Translating it yields CASSYSPGNTIYF.

The CDR3 DNA reads as TGTGCCAGCAGCCAACGGGGGGAGGGCACAGATACGCAGTATTTT. It specifies CASSQRGEGTDTQYF. This chain uses TRBV3-1 (or the pseudogene TRBV3-2) with TRBJ2-3; 7 positions match TRBD2. The CDR3 loop spans 15 amino acids. CDR1 is LGHDT and CDR2 is YNNKEL in the germline V gene (reference sequence). V lost 2 bases and J lost 1; bases outside the gene matches: 3.

The chain joins TRBV27 to TRBJ2-1, with 11 bases aligning to TRBD2. There are 15 residues in the CDR3. V trimming: 3 bases; J trimming: 7 bases; junction bases outside the gene matches: 5. Germline assignment: CDR1 MNHEY and CDR2 SMNVEV (reference sequence). CDR3 sequence (DNA): TGTGCCAGCAGTTTTAGCGGGGGGGCGGAAAATGAGCAGTTCTTC. It encodes CASSFSGGAENEQFF.

The CDR3 loop reads CATSDFKETQYF. CDR3 in DNA: TGTGCCACCAGTGATTTCAAAGAGACCCAGTACTTC. V gene TRBV24-1 combines with J gene TRBJ2-5; D uncertain. Trimming took 1 base from V and 3 from J, leaving 2 bases between them. Looked up from germline, CDR1 is KGHDR and CDR2 is SFDVKD. This CDR3 is built from 12 residues.

The V gene is TRBV18, the J gene TRBJ2-1; possibly TRBD2 for D (5 bases). The CDR3 has 14 residues. CDR1 and CDR2 (germline): KGHSH, LQKENI. V was clipped by 0 bases and J by 6 bases, with 9 bases between them. CDR3 in DNA: TGTGCCAGCTCACCACCCCCCGGACTCAATGAGCAGTTCTTC. This encodes CASSPPPGLNEQFF.

This clone was counted a single time. Here the CDR3 DNA reads TGCAGTGCTAGTGGTTCGGGGAATGAAGCTTTCTTT. This gives the protein CSASGSGNEAFF. V usage is TRBV20-1 and J usage is TRBJ1-1; D not resolved. CDR1 is DFQATT, CDR2 SNEGSKA, per germline (reference sequence). Deletions cut 3 bases from V and 7 bases from J, with 12 bases between. The CDR3 loop spans 12 amino acids.

V and J are TRBV11-3 and TRBJ2-1, with 7 bases lining up with TRBD1. In germline, CDR1 is SGHNT, CDR2 YENEEA. Trimming at V came to 0 bases and at J to 0 bases, leaving 5 bases not matched to a gene. There are 17 residues in the CDR3. The CDR3 here is CASSLETGLGSYNEQFF. In DNA form, the CDR3 reads TGTGCCAGCAGCTTAGAGACAGGGTTGGGCTCCTACAATGAGCAGTTCTTC. Full variable domain (remainder filled in from reference TRBV11-3 and TRBJ2-1): EAGVVQSPRYKIIEKKQPVAFWCNPISGHNTLYWYLQNLGQGPELLIRYENEEAVDDSQLPKDRFSAERLKGVDSTLKIQPAELGDSAVYLCASSLETGLGSYNEQFFGPGTRLTVL.

The chain recombines TRBV5-4 with TRBJ2-5; 7 bases map to TRBD2. The length of the CDR3 is 15 residues. Germline CDR1 is SGHNT and CDR2 is YYREEE (reference sequence). With V trimmed by 5 bases and J by 2 bases, 9 bases remained unmatched. The CDR3 DNA sequence: TGTGCCAGCAGACAGACTAGCAGTGGGCAAGAGACCCAGTACTTC. This codes for CASRQTSSGQETQYF.

This rearrangement joins TRBV3-1 (or the pseudogene TRBV3-2) to TRBJ1-4; no reliable D call. This CDR3 has 14 residues. Germline lookup yields CDR1 LGHDT and CDR2 YNNKEL (reference sequence). Trimming took 1 base from V and 10 from J, leaving 13 bases between them. The chain's CDR3 is CASSQAVRSSKLFF. CDR3 nucleotides: TGTGCCAGCAGCCAAGCCGTCCGGAGCTCAAAACTGTTTTTT.

The chain couples TRBV20-1 to TRBJ2-1, with 11 bases aligning to TRBD2. With V trimmed by 3 bases and J by 4 bases, 8 bases remained unmatched. This CDR3 has 16 residues. CDR1 DFQATT and CDR2 SNEGSKA come from the germline V gene (reference sequence). The CDR3 protein is CSASPASGGIYNEQFF. CDR3 sequence (DNA): TGCAGTGCTAGTCCGGCTAGCGGGGGGATATACAATGAGCAGTTCTTC.

As for this clone: Other nucleotide sequences from this sample produce the same CDR3. This sequence joins TRBV18 and TRBJ2-7; D gene unclear. Germline CDR1 KGHSH, CDR2 LQKENI. The CDR3 extends over 14 amino acids. V dropped 0 bases and J dropped 1 base, with 7 bases sitting between them. CDR3 residues: CASSPPGQSYEQYF. DNA of the CDR3: TGTGCCAGCTCACCACCTGGGCAGTCCTACGAGCAGTACTTC.

The V gene is TRBV29-1, the J gene TRBJ1-5, with D uncertain. The CDR3 is 14 residues long. Germline assignment: CDR1 SQVTM and CDR2 ANQGSEA. Trimming removed 5 bases at V and 5 bases at J, with 16 bases between. The CDR3 bases are TGCAGCGTTATGGCGGCCGCTCCTGATCAGCCCCAGCATTTT. Translation: CSVMAAAPDQPQHF. The whole variable domain, filled in from reference TRBV29-1 and TRBJ1-5, reads SAVISQKPSRDICQRGTSLTIQCQVDSQVTMMFWYRQQPGQSLTLIATANQGSEATYESGFVIDKFPISRPNLTFSTLTVSNMSPEDSSIYLCSVMAAAPDQPQHFGDGTRLSIL.

This sequence joins TRBV5-1 and TRBJ2-7; D is possibly TRBD1 (5 bases). CDR3 length equals 16 residues. Trimming left V 1 base short and J 4 bases short, with 18 bases between. Germline loops: CDR1 SGHRS, CDR2 YFSETQ. CDR3: CASSLSPPPGQYEQYF. The CDR3 coding sequence is TGCGCCAGCAGCTTGAGCCCCCCGCCAGGGCAGTACGAGCAGTACTTC.

The chain joins TRBV5-1 to TRBJ1-1; 7 bases are shared with TRBD1. The V and J ends lost 3 bases and 1 base, in that order; junction bases with no gene match: 6. The germline V gene has CDR1 SGHRS and CDR2 YFSETQ. The CDR3 sequence is 15 residues long. CDR3 sequence: CASSYGQAGNTEAFF. The CDR3 DNA reads as TGCGCCAGCAGCTATGGACAGGCGGGGAACACTGAAGCTTTCTTT.

The chain combines TRBV30 with TRBJ2-3; perhaps TRBD2 as D (6 bases). V shed 1 base and J shed 2 bases, with 13 bases lying between them. Per the germline V gene, CDR1 is GTSNPN and CDR2 is SVGIG (reference sequence). The CDR3 spans 15 residues. The CDR3 region is CAWSANGGFTDTQYF. As DNA, the CDR3 is TGTGCCTGGAGTGCGAACGGGGGTTTCACAGATACGCAGTATTTT.

The J gene is TRBJ2-5, the V gene TRBV7-2; 7 positions match TRBD1. Trimming took 5 bases from V and 2 from J; bases not matched to a gene: 5. The germline V gene encodes CDR1 SGHTA and CDR2 FQGNSA. The CDR3 extends over 14 amino acids. CDR3 residues: CASSHWGQQETQYF. In nucleotides, the CDR3 is TGTGCCAGCAGCCACTGGGGACAGCAAGAGACCCAGTACTTC.

This chain links TRBV6-5 with TRBJ1-1, with 7 bases that match TRBD1. Germline CDR1 reads MNHEY; CDR2 reads SVGAGI. J lost 7 bases, V lost 2 bases, and 7 bases had no gene match. The CDR3 has 14 amino acids. CDR3 residues: CASSYTTGRDEAFF. The CDR3 DNA is TGTGCCAGCAGTTACACGACAGGGCGGGATGAAGCTTTCTTT.

The chain joins TRBV7-6 to TRBJ2-5; 12 nucleotides align to TRBD2. This CDR3 has 15 amino acids. Trimming at V came to 5 bases and at J to 3 bases, leaving 4 bases not matched to a gene. CDR1 SGHVS and CDR2 FNYEAQ come from the germline V gene. The CDR3 sequence: CASSPRTSGKETQYF. The CDR3 DNA sequence: TGTGCCAGCAGCCCCAGGACTAGCGGGAAAGAGACCCAGTACTTC.

The V and J genes are TRBV10-2 and TRBJ2-3, with TRBD2 matching over 15 bases. CDR1 is WSHSY and CDR2 is SAAADI in the germline V gene. CDR3 size: 19 residues. Trimming removed 2 bases from V and 0 bases from J; junction bases left unmatched: 6. The DNA for the CDR3 is TGCGCCAGCAGTGAGCCCAAAGGACTAGCGGGGGGGAGCACAGATACGCAGTATTTT. Its protein is CASSEPKGLAGGSTDTQYF.

This clone has just a few counts. The rearrangement links TRBV6-6 to TRBJ1-1; 8 bases align to TRBD1. V was clipped by 7 bases and J by 6 bases; unmatched bases: 13. The CDR3 is 15 residues long. Germline CDR1 reads MNHNY; CDR2 reads SVGAGI (reference sequence). CDR3 sequence (DNA): TGTGCCAGCACCCTAATACAGGGGGGAGGCGCTGAAGCTTTCTTT. Translating it yields CASTLIQGGGAEAFF.

The chain links TRBV4-3 to TRBJ2-1; TRBD2 aligns across 9 bases. The germline V gene has CDR1 LGHNA and CDR2 YSLEER. V was pared by 1 base and J by 5 bases, with 6 bases of the junction left unmatched. The CDR3 totals 16 residues. This chain's CDR3 is CASSQGASGDHNEQFF. The CDR3 DNA reads as TGCGCCAGCAGCCAAGGAGCTAGCGGGGATCACAATGAGCAGTTCTTC.

The chain links TRBV5-4 to TRBJ1-1; a possible D gene is TRBD1 (6 bases). The V gene lost 1 base and the J gene lost 1 base, with 11 bases spanning the gap. The CDR3 spans 15 residues. Germline V gene sequence: CDR1 SGHNT, CDR2 YYREEE (reference sequence). The CDR3 coding sequence is TGTGCCAGCAGCTTGAAAGGACAGAAGAACACTGAAGCTTTCTTT. Translated: CASSLKGQKNTEAFF.

The chain carries TRBV5-1 and TRBJ2-7; D unclear. Germline V gene lookup returns CDR1 SGHRS and CDR2 YFSETQ. The CDR3 length is 11 residues. Between the trimmed V and J ends, which lost 0 bases and 5 bases, there was a span of 3 bases. CDR3 loop: CASSLGDEQYF. The CDR3 coding sequence is TGCGCCAGCAGCTTGGGCGACGAGCAGTACTTC.

V and J are TRBV2 and TRBJ2-7; tentatively, D is TRBD1 (6 bases). The CDR3 totals 13 residues. V was shortened by 5 bases and J by 6 bases, with 14 bases between the two germline ends. The germline V gene has CDR1 SNHLY and CDR2 FYNNEI. The CDR3 bases are TGTGCCAGCAGTCTTGGACAGTCTAGCGAGCAGTACTTC. Its protein product is CASSLGQSSEQYF.

The chain recombines TRBV6-5 with TRBJ1-2, with no clear D. There are 12 residues in the CDR3. V dropped 6 bases and J dropped 5 bases, with 10 bases sitting between them. The germline CDR1 and CDR2 sequences are MNHEY and SVGAGI. The DNA of the CDR3 is TGTGCCAGCAGCCCGACTCCATATGGCTACACCTTC. It specifies CASSPTPYGYTF.

This chain joins TRBV7-2 and TRBJ2-7, with 10 bases identical to TRBD1. CDR3 size: 15 residues. Germline trimming cut 2 bases from V and 0 bases from J; bases unmatched to any gene: 1. CDR1 and CDR2 (germline): SGHTA, FQGNSA. CDR3 in DNA: TGTGCCAGCAGCTTAAGGACAGGGGGCTCCTACGAGCAGTACTTC. This encodes CASSLRTGGSYEQYF. Together with reference TRBV7-2 and TRBJ2-7, the CDR3 gives the full variable domain: GAGVSQSPSNKVTEKGKDVELRCDPISGHTALYWYRQSLGQGLEFLIYFQGNSAPDKSGLPSDRFSAERTGGSVSTLTIQRTQQEDSAVYLCASSLRTGGSYEQYFGPGTRLTVT.

The rearrangement links TRBV4-1 to TRBJ2-1, with 13 positions matching TRBD2. V lost 4 bases to trimming and J lost 6 bases; unmatched junction nucleotides: 3. Looked up from germline, CDR1 is MGHRA and CDR2 is YSYEKL. The CDR3 is 15 amino acids. The CDR3 spells CASSPRLAGGNEQFF. The CDR3 DNA reads TGCGCCAGCAGCCCCCGACTAGCGGGGGGCAATGAGCAGTTCTTC.

J is TRBJ1-2 and V is TRBV25-1; 8 bases map to TRBD1. The J segment lost 5 bases and the V segment lost 4 bases, leaving 0 bases of the junction unmatched. CDR3 length: 12 amino acids. Looked up from germline, CDR1 is MGHDK and CDR2 is SYGVNS. Here the CDR3 reads CASSGTGYGYTF. In DNA form, the CDR3 reads TGTGCCAGCAGTGGGACAGGGTATGGCTACACCTTC.

The DNA of the CDR3 is TGTGCCAGCACCATACAGGGAACCCGATCTTACTTC. It specifies CASTIQGTRSYF. The V and J genes are TRBV5-8 and TRBJ2-4; D may be TRBD1 (6 bases). V was clipped by 6 bases and J by 16 bases, with 20 bases between them. This CDR3 is built from 12 residues. The germline gives CDR1 SGHTS, CDR2 YDEGEE.

The chain links TRBV5-1 to TRBJ1-5, with D maybe TRBD1 (6 bases). Germline CDR1 is SGHRS and CDR2 is YFSETQ. V was pared by 3 bases and J by 1 base, with 23 bases between. CDR3 size: 19 residues. The CDR3 DNA is TGCGCCAGCAGCTCCGATACAGATACAGGGACCGGGAGCAATCAGCCCCAGCATTTT. Translated: CASSSDTDTGTGSNQPQHF.